The 30 T cell receptor beta chains below were found in one sample sequenced in a study of metastatic and nonmetastatic thyroid tumors. TCRdb re-analyzed the PCR reads using MiXCR. The table has about 69,000 clones, 11% to 15% seen once. Each patient went into thyroid surgery without having received any treatment. The sample taken for sequencing was blood. All receptors derive from a male donor with papillary thyroid cancer or a benign thyroid nodule (not recorded which). Some clones in this sample may be carry-over from other donors' samples.

The chain carries TRBV11-2 and TRBJ2-3, with TRBD2 identical over 9 bases. CDR1 and CDR2 from the germline V gene are SGHAT and FQNNGV. The CDR3 is 16 amino acids. Trimming took 0 bases from V and 6 from J; bases not matched to a gene: 7. The chain's CDR3 is CASSLDRLAAYDTQYF. Here the CDR3 DNA reads TGTGCCAGCAGCTTAGATCGACTAGCGGCCTACGATACGCAGTATTTT.

This clone came up a few times. Since a much larger clone is just one base distant, this may be a read error. The CDR3 ends on some other residue instead of the conserved phenylalanine or tryptophan, so this is likely a read error. CDR3 sequence: CASSSTTGNIQYL. CDR3 DNA sequence: TGTGCCAGCAGTTCAACTACAGGAAACATTCAGTACCTC. The V and J genes are TRBV12-3 or TRBV12-4 and TRBJ2-4; perhaps TRBD1 as D (5 bases). Trimming cost V 4 bases and J 6 bases, with 10 bases left between them. The CDR3 length is 13 residues.

Comment on this clone: Just one base apart from a much larger clone, this may be a read error. The same CDR3 is also encoded by other DNA sequences in this sample. The chain employs TRBV10-2 and TRBJ1-1, with TRBD1 matching over 7 bases. CDR3 size: 13 residues. The V gene's germline CDR1 is WSHSY and CDR2 SAAADI. CDR3 loop: CASHATGYTEAFF. CDR3 sequence (DNA): TGCGCCAGCCACGCGACAGGGTACACTGAAGCTTTTTTT.

The rearrangement uses TRBV2 and TRBJ2-7; D is perhaps TRBD1 (6 bases). CDR1 and CDR2 (germline): SNHLY, FYNNEI. This CDR3 is built from 12 residues. The chain's CDR3 is CASSRYRVEHYV. Here the CDR3 DNA reads TGTGCCAGCAGTCGTTACAGGGTCGAGCATTACGTC.

At least ten counts were recorded for this clone. The rearrangement links TRBV2 to TRBJ2-1, with TRBD2 as a possible D gene (5 bases). CDR1 SNHLY and CDR2 FYNNEI come from the germline V gene. The CDR3 sequence is 16 residues long. V was pared by 4 bases and J by 7 bases, with 20 bases between. The CDR3 DNA follows: TGTGCCAGCAGTGTCGAGAGAGGGCAGAAAAGGAATGAGCAGTTCTTC. Its protein is CASSVERGQKRNEQFF.

This clone came up many times. The chain combines TRBV24-1 with TRBJ2-3; D uncertain. Germline lookup yields CDR1 KGHDR and CDR2 SFDVKD. The V end was cut by 4 bases, the J end by 4 bases, with 11 bases between. This CDR3 contains 14 residues. This chain's CDR3 is CATSEPRKADTQYF. DNA for the CDR3: TGTGCCACCAGTGAACCTCGGAAAGCAGATACGCAGTATTTT.

This clone was seen ten or more times. The chain uses TRBV4-3 and TRBJ2-1; 8 bases map to TRBD1. The junction had 8 bases not matched to a gene; V was cut back by 4 bases and J by 3 bases. The CDR3 is made up of 16 amino acids. The germline CDR1 and CDR2 sequences are LGHNA and YSLEER. The DNA for the CDR3 is TGCGCCAGCAGCCGATCAGGGGGCGACGGCTACAATGAGCAGTTCTTC. This sequence encodes CASSRSGGDGYNEQFF.

This clone has a count of ten or more. The chain carries TRBV9 and TRBJ1-2; D ambiguous. V gave up 3 bases and J gave up 0 bases, with 0 bases separating them. CDR1 SGDLS and CDR2 YYNGEE come from the germline V gene. The CDR3 is made up of 11 amino acids. The CDR3 DNA sequence: TGTGCCAGCAGCGCTAACTATGGCTACACCTTC. Protein: CASSANYGYTF.

The table lists this clone with many counts. V usage is TRBV6-4 and J usage is TRBJ2-2, with TRBD2 identical over 7 bases. CDR3 size: 15 residues. The ends lost 6 bases at V and 5 bases at J; junction bases unmatched: 9. Looked up from germline, CDR1 is MRHNA and CDR2 is SNTAGT. Here the CDR3 DNA reads TGTGCCAGCAGCCCAGGACTAGTAGGGACCGGGGAGCTGTTTTTT. Protein: CASSPGLVGTGELFF.

In regard to this clone: Possible read error: a much larger clone is one base away. The chain couples TRBV7-9 to TRBJ2-5, with D possibly matching TRBD2 (6 bases). With 3 bases removed from V and 2 bases from J, the gap between germline ends came to 13 bases. This CDR3 has 15 amino acids. CDR1 is SEHNR and CDR2 is FQNEAQ in the germline V gene (reference sequence). CDR3 in amino acids: CASSFFVTSQETQYF. The CDR3, as DNA: TGTGCCAGCAGCTTCTTCGTGACTAGTCAAGAGACCCAGTACTTC.

This clone has ten or more counts. This chain connects TRBV6-2 or TRBV6-3 to TRBJ2-1, with 8 bases that match TRBD2. V was pared by 4 bases and J by 3 bases, with 11 bases of the junction left unmatched. The CDR3 consists of 17 residues. Germline values: CDR1 MNHEY, CDR2 SVGEGT. The CDR3 sequence: CASSFASSGRIYNEQFF. In nucleotides, the CDR3 is TGTGCCAGCAGTTTCGCATCGAGCGGGAGAATCTACAATGAGCAGTTCTTC.

In this sample, this clone turned up many times. The chain is built from TRBV13 and TRBJ2-5; 9 positions match TRBD2. The germline CDR1 and CDR2 sequences are PRHDT and FYEKMQ (reference sequence). CDR3 size: 17 residues. V lost 0 bases, J lost 5 bases, and 10 bases stayed unmatched. CDR3 bases: TGTGCCAGCAGCTTAGGTGCGGGCGGGAGGGCCAGTGAGACCCAGTACTTC. As protein: CASSLGAGGRASETQYF.

Regarding this clone: A much larger clone sits a single nucleotide away, making a read error possible. The chain recombines TRBV7-3 with TRBJ2-5, with D possibly matching TRBD1 (5 bases). V dropped 5 bases and J dropped 9 bases, with 19 bases sitting between them. The CDR3 is made up of 14 amino acids. Germline V gives CDR1 SGHTA, CDR2 FQGTGA. The CDR3 DNA sequence: TGTGCCAGCAGCCCGAGCGTGGGGCCGTGGGCCCAGTACTTC. Translated, it gives CASSPSVGPWAQYF.

This clone was recorded many times. V usage is TRBV6-1 and J usage is TRBJ1-5; 8 bases fit TRBD1. The ends lost 6 bases at V and 4 bases at J; junction bases unmatched: 8. This CDR3 is 15 amino acids long. Germline lookup yields CDR1 MNHNS and CDR2 SASEGT. CDR3 in DNA: TGTGCCAGCAGAACACAGGACAGGGATAATCAGCCCCAGCATTTT. This codes for CASRTQDRDNQPQHF.

This clone appeared many times. With a much larger clone just one base away, this may be a read error. This sequence joins TRBV7-3 and TRBJ2-5; D is unclear. Trimming left V 6 bases short and J 7 bases short, with 3 bases between. Per germline, CDR1 SGHTA and CDR2 FQGTGA. The CDR3 spans 9 residues. CDR3 amino acids: CASRVTQYF. CDR3 nucleotide sequence: TGTGCCAGCAGGGTGACCCAGTACTTC.

This clone was seen repeatedly, ten times or more. This rearrangement joins TRBV9 to TRBJ1-1; 7 nucleotides line up with TRBD1. Germline V CDR1 and CDR2: SGDLS, YYNGEE. V lost 2 bases to trimming and J lost 0 bases; unmatched junction nucleotides: 4. The CDR3 contains 15 residues. CDR3 coding DNA: TGTGCCAGCAGCGTCGAGGGGACAGTGAACACTGAAGCTTTCTTT. Translation: CASSVEGTVNTEAFF.

This clone was observed at least ten times. The chain recombines TRBV30 with TRBJ2-5, with 11 bases aligning to TRBD1. Germline V gene lookup returns CDR1 GTSNPN and CDR2 SVGIG (reference sequence). This CDR3 region has 13 residues. J lost 9 bases, V lost 3 bases, and 6 bases had no gene match. CDR3 DNA: TGTGCCTGGAGCGCGGGACAGGGGGGGGCCCAGTACTTC. Protein sequence: CAWSAGQGGAQYF.

The rearrangement uses TRBV24-1 and TRBJ1-1; a possible D gene is TRBD1 (5 bases). With 8 bases removed from V and 4 bases from J, the gap between germline ends came to 10 bases. Germline values: CDR1 KGHDR, CDR2 SFDVKD. This CDR3 region has 12 residues. The CDR3 DNA reads as TGTGCCACCACAGGGTCGGGCACTGAAGCTTTCTTT. Its translation is CATTGSGTEAFF.

Notes on this clone: At one end, the junction sequence differs from germline, possibly due to a read error. The chain is built from TRBV20-1 and TRBJ1-1; no clear D. CDR3 length: 11 residues. Germline CDR1 is DFQATT and CDR2 is SNEGSKA (reference sequence). The CDR3 DNA reads as TGCAGTTCTAGTGCGACCGGCGTCTCTTTCTTT. Encoded protein: CSSSATGVSFF.

This clone came up many times. V usage is TRBV6-2 or TRBV6-3 and J usage is TRBJ1-5; D gene unclear. CDR1 is MNHEY and CDR2 is SVGEGT in the germline V gene. The ends were cut back, 7 bases at V and 2 bases at J, with 12 bases in the middle. The CDR3 has 14 residues. CDR3 sequence: CASNSDGGNQPQHF. The CDR3 region has the DNA TGTGCCAGCAACTCTGATGGGGGCAATCAGCCCCAGCATTTT.

This clone was seen more than once but under ten times. A read error may be the cause here, since a much bigger clone is one base away. This chain connects TRBV2 to TRBJ2-5; 9 nucleotides line up with TRBD2. V shed 7 bases, J shed 2 bases, and the junction held 5 bases outside the gene matches. This CDR3 has 14 residues. From germline, CDR1 is SNHLY and CDR2 FYNNEI. The CDR3 here is CASIEREAQETQYF. In nucleotides, the CDR3 is TGTGCCAGCATCGAGCGGGAGGCGCAAGAGACCCAGTACTTC.

This clone was recorded at least ten times. This rearrangement joins TRBV12-3 or TRBV12-4 to TRBJ1-1; unclear D gene. Trimming pared 5 bases from V and 4 bases from J, leaving 8 bases between. The CDR3 consists of 12 residues. CDR3 region: CASSRTVTEAFF. CDR3 sequence (DNA): TGTGCCAGCAGTCGCACAGTCACTGAAGCTTTCTTT.

Many counts were recorded for this clone. This chain uses TRBV6-4 with TRBJ2-3, with D unclear. V was clipped by 0 bases and J by 0 bases, with 10 bases between them. The CDR3 runs to 16 residues. The germline V gene encodes CDR1 MRHNA and CDR2 SNTAGT. CDR3 bases: TGTGCCAGCAGTGACTCTGTTGGCGGAAGCACAGATACGCAGTATTTT. Translating it yields CASSDSVGGSTDTQYF.

The sample holds many counts of this clone. The chain carries TRBV4-1 and TRBJ2-7; 12 nucleotides agree with TRBD2. This CDR3 spans 14 amino acids. With 4 bases clipped from V and 6 bases from J, the junction kept 4 bases outside the gene matches. Germline loops: CDR1 MGHRA, CDR2 YSYEKL. In nucleotides, the CDR3 is TGCGCCAGCAGCCGGGAACTAGCGGGAGGCGAGCAGTACTTC. This sequence encodes CASSRELAGGEQYF.

This clone has ten or more counts. The gene calls are TRBV11-2 and TRBJ2-3; no clear D gene. Germline lookup yields CDR1 SGHAT and CDR2 FQNNGV. The CDR3 totals 13 residues. The ends were cut back, 7 bases at V and 4 bases at J, with 12 bases in the middle. The CDR3 DNA reads TGTGCCAGCACCCTTGTCTTCTCAGATACGCAGTATTTT. The encoded protein is CASTLVFSDTQYF.

This clone was seen ten or more times. The chain carries TRBV4-2 and TRBJ1-5, with 12 positions matching TRBD1. Germline V gene lookup returns CDR1 LGHNA and CDR2 YNFKEQ. V dropped 4 bases and J dropped 7; count of bases not matched to a gene: 2. The CDR3 extends over 14 amino acids. The CDR3 region is CASSPGQGAQPQHF. CDR3 nucleotide sequence: TGTGCCAGCAGCCCGGGACAGGGGGCCCAGCCCCAGCATTTT.

This clone was seen a few times. The chain has TRBV11-2 and TRBJ2-7; no clear D. Germline CDR1 is SGHAT and CDR2 is FQNNGV. Trimming cost V 2 bases and J 5 bases, with 10 bases left between them. This CDR3 has 13 residues. The CDR3 DNA is TGTGCCAGCAGCTTATCCAGTCTTAACGAGCAGTACTTC. Translating gives CASSLSSLNEQYF.

This chain joins TRBV7-6 and TRBJ2-1; D may be TRBD2 (7 bases). V dropped 5 bases and J dropped 5 bases, with 25 bases sitting between them. The CDR3 has 18 residues. The germline V gene encodes CDR1 SGHVS and CDR2 FNYEAQ. The CDR3 DNA is TGTGCCAGCAGCCCCGCCACAACTTGGGAGGGGGATCACAATGAGCAGTTCTTC. Translation: CASSPATTWEGDHNEQFF. Based on the CDR3 plus reference TRBV7-6 and TRBJ2-1, the full variable domain is GAGVSQSPRYKVTKRGQDVALRCDPISGHVSLYWYRQALGQGPEFLTYFNYEAQQDKSGLPNDRFSAERPEGSISTLTIQRTEQRDSAMYRCASSPATTWEGDHNEQFFGPGTRLTVL.

This clone has just a few counts. V usage is TRBV5-8 and J usage is TRBJ2-7; TRBD1 is a possible D gene (5 bases). V was clipped by 0 bases and J by 3 bases, with 10 bases between them. The CDR3 extends over 14 amino acids. CDR1 is SGHTS and CDR2 is YDEGEE in the germline V gene. The CDR3 spells CASSLGGRDYEQYV. CDR3 sequence (DNA): TGTGCCAGCAGCTTGGGAGGCAGGGACTACGAGCAGTACGTC.

Notes on this clone: Sequence at one end of the junction differs from germline and may be a read error. The chain links TRBV19 to TRBJ2-1; D is undetermined. This CDR3 spans 15 amino acids. CDR1 is LNHDA, CDR2 SQIVND, per germline (reference sequence). CDR3 in amino acids: CAISTVTSSGGEQFF. The DNA for the CDR3 is TGTGCCATTAGTACCGTGACTTCTTCTGGTGGTGAGCAGTTCTTC.